The T cell receptor (beta chain) under discussion was sequenced for a study of cytomegalovirus exposure and HLA in healthy donors. 60 Vbeta and 13 Jbeta primers were used in PCR. Data came from immunoSEQ multiplex PCR; TCRdb stores just in-frame clones and leaves some out. Of 99,000 or so clones detected, 75% to 85% appear once; the ten largest clones hold about 3.5%. Regarding the study as a whole: Several of the most significant clusters appeared, in a later analysis, to be linked to common viral pathogens. V- and J-gene trimming in TCR beta was tied to a missense DCLRE1C variant by an analysis performed later. CMV serostatus alone was available as immune exposure information.

This clone has a single count. Its antigen remains unknown. This CDR3 region has 16 residues. The V and J ends lost 4 bases and 4 bases, in that order; junction bases with no gene match: 9. Germline CDR1 is LNHDA and CDR2 is SQIVND (reference sequence). Sequences were obtained from PBMCs. The receptor's source is a male donor in good health and CMV-seropositive. This chain uses TRBV19 with TRBJ2-1; 8 bases fit TRBD2. The CDR3 region has the DNA TGTGCCAGTAGTAGCGGGGGGACGGCCCCTTACAATGAGCAGTTCTTC. It codes for CASSSGGTAPYNEQFF.